The TCR beta chain under discussion was sequenced for a study of PD-L1 blockade in urothelial cancer. Study-level background: In the patient group, most of the 29 were males with bladder-origin urothelial cancer. Researchers looked at the blood 3 weeks (second dose) and 6 weeks after treatment began. The median number of T cells present in blood samples was 141,255.

The authors spiked synthetic TCR analog templates into each PCR. Method: immunoSEQ multiplex PCR; TCRdb's copy keeps in-frame clones and lacks some. This sample has roughly 49,000 clones, with 70% to 90% found just once. Germline V CDR1 and CDR2: SGHRS, YFSETQ. V lost 0 bases and J 3 bases, leaving 10 bases between the germline ends. CDR3 length equals 14 residues. The origin of this receptor is a man aged 55-75 years with urothelial cancer. The gene calls are TRBV5-1 and TRBJ2-7; D possibly corresponds to TRBD1 (6 bases). The source was PBMCs, collected around atezolizumab (anti-PD-L1) treatment. The chain's CDR3 is CASSLEGQLYEQYF. The CDR3 nucleotides read TGCGCCAGCAGCTTGGAAGGACAGCTCTACGAGCAGTACTTC.